A single sample is the source of the 9 T cell receptor beta chains below, sequenced in a study of PD-1 blockade in classical Hodgkin lymphoma (dated by TCRdb to about 2020). The intended sense of this specimen's time point label: cycle 4 day 1 (C4D1), after less than seven weeks of nivolumab. Every trial patient had relapsed after autologous stem cell transplantation, and cohorts A, B and C differed in prior brentuximab vedotin exposure. Magnetic negative selection with a Miltenyi CD4+ T cell isolation kit was used to purify CD4+ T cells from thawed PBMCs. The protocol used for the library was the immunoSEQ multiplex PCR assay. This is the immuneACCESS table as TCRdb keeps it, with only in-frame sequences that have V and J called. A part of the clones is gone; compared with another copy, unresolved V genes explain less than half, and the rest is unexplained. For this sample there are roughly 32,000 clones; approximately 90% appear just once. Roughly 0.29% of the sample is in the top ten clones.

The sample was CD4+ T cells from blood, taken before the fourth cycle of nivolumab. The receptors stem from a human donor with classical Hodgkin lymphoma.

The gene calls are TRBV18 and TRBJ2-1; either TRBD1 or TRBD2 may fit D (5 bases each). This CDR3 contains 16 residues. Germline V gene lookup returns CDR1 KGHSH and CDR2 LQKENI. The V and J ends lost 2 bases and 5 bases respectively, with 16 bases between them. CDR3 coding DNA: TGTGCCAGCTCACCAGAGTATGGGACGGTCGACAATGAGCAGTTCTTC. Its protein is CASSPEYGTVDNEQFF.

This clone was seen only once. The chain has TRBV18 and TRBJ2-7; TRBD1 matches 9 bases. The trim removed 0 bases at V and 5 bases at J, leaving 5 bases unmatched. The germline V gene encodes CDR1 KGHSH and CDR2 LQKENI. This CDR3 has 15 residues. CDR3 region: CASSPPRTGDHEQYF. Here the CDR3 DNA reads TGTGCCAGCTCACCACCACGGACAGGGGATCACGAGCAGTACTTC.

The chain combines TRBV5-5 with TRBJ2-1; D gene uncertain. CDR3 length equals 13 residues. Germline lookup yields CDR1 SGHKS and CDR2 YYEKEE (reference sequence). V lost 0 bases to trimming and J lost 7 bases, with 8 bases between them. This CDR3 reads CASSLASPNEQFF. The CDR3, as DNA: TGTGCCAGCAGCTTGGCCTCTCCGAATGAGCAGTTCTTC.

This chain joins TRBV12-5 and TRBJ1-3, with D maybe TRBD1 (5 bases). This CDR3 has 14 amino acids. Germline loops: CDR1 LGHNT, CDR2 FRNRAP. V was pared by 6 bases and J by 3 bases, with 12 bases between. The CDR3 is CASGPDMDGNTIYF. The CDR3 DNA is TGTGCTAGTGGCCCGGACATGGATGGAAACACCATATATTTT.

V usage is TRBV6-6 and J usage is TRBJ1-1; the D is unclear. Germline values: CDR1 MNHNY, CDR2 SVGAGI (reference sequence). V was trimmed by 0 bases and J by 3 bases, leaving 8 bases between them. The CDR3 length is 14 residues. CDR3 bases: TGTGCCAGCAGTTACTCCCGTCCGGACACTGAAGCTTTCTTT. It encodes CASSYSRPDTEAFF.

The chain uses TRBV19 and TRBJ1-5, with 9 bases lining up with TRBD1. The J segment lost 1 base and the V segment lost 7 bases, leaving 14 bases of the junction unmatched. Germline loops: CDR1 LNHDA, CDR2 SQIVND (reference sequence). The CDR3 totals 18 residues. The CDR3 DNA reads TGTGCCAGTACCCGTCCGGGACAGGGCTTGGGGAGCAATCAGCCCCAGCATTTT. It codes for CASTRPGQGLGSNQPQHF.

The V call is TRBV5-1, the J call TRBJ1-1; no firm D call. Per germline, CDR1 SGHRS and CDR2 YFSETQ. Trimming cost V 0 bases and J 4 bases, with 16 bases left between them. The CDR3 totals 16 residues. The CDR3 nucleotides are TGCGCCAGCAGCTTGGACGGTCCGGGAGCTACCACTGAAGCTTTCTTT. Translating gives CASSLDGPGATTEAFF.

The V gene is TRBV5-1, the J gene TRBJ2-7; D is possibly TRBD1 (6 bases). Trimming shortened V by 0 bases and J by 4 bases, and 11 bases separated the two germline ends. Germline assignment: CDR1 SGHRS and CDR2 YFSETQ. CDR3 length equals 14 residues. This chain's CDR3 is CASSLVQGWYEQYF. The CDR3 DNA reads as TGCGCCAGCAGCTTGGTTCAGGGGTGGTACGAGCAGTACTTC.

The chain has TRBV30 and TRBJ1-3, with 12 bases fitting TRBD1. CDR1 is GTSNPN, CDR2 SVGIG, per germline (reference sequence). The CDR3 totals 15 residues. The trim removed 2 bases at V and 8 bases at J, leaving 7 bases unmatched. Written as DNA, the CDR3 is TGTGCCTGGAGTTCCCGGGACAGGGGGCTAGACACCATATATTTT. It is translated as CAWSSRDRGLDTIYF.